This TCR beta chain derives from a study of T cell responses to AZD1222 COVID-19 vaccine. The study, taken as a whole, reports: The donor cohort was predominantly white British with a female majority, and clonal diversity may have been underestimated. Sampling that yielded the repertoires occurred only after the peak T cell response.

Only in-frame clones appear in the TCRdb table, and some are missing; sequencing was by immunoSEQ multiplex PCR. The sample has 70,000 or so clones; 70% to 90% are singletons. The study pooled second doses at about 4 or about 12 weeks. In regard to this clone: As yet, its antigen is unknown.

CDR1 is SGHDN, CDR2 FVKESK, per germline. V shed 4 bases and J shed 5 bases, with 14 bases lying between them. CDR3 length equals 15 residues. This chain links TRBV14 with TRBJ1-4; tentative D call: TRBD1 (5 bases). The receptor comes from an adult who received the AZD1222 COVID-19 vaccine. The sample in question was peripheral blood, obtained 28 days after the second AZD1222 dose. The CDR3 nucleotides read TGTGCCAGCAGCCGATTAAGGGGACCGAATGAAAAACTGTTTTTT. Residues: CASSRLRGPNEKLFF.